Listed here are 6 T cell receptor beta chains from one sample, sequenced in a study of T cell responses to AZD1222 COVID-19 vaccine. Clones were read by immunoSEQ multiplex PCR, and TCRdb kept only the in-frame ones, dropping some. Among roughly 120,000 clones listed, 70% to 90% were seen once. The sample consisted of peripheral blood, taken on day 0 of MenACWY control vaccination. Source of these receptors: an adult in good health.

The V gene is TRBV7-3, the J gene TRBJ1-3, with TRBD1 as a possible D gene (5 bases). The CDR3 loop spans 13 amino acids. The V gene lost 3 bases and the J gene lost 6 bases, with 9 bases spanning the gap. Germline CDR1 reads SGHTA; CDR2 reads FQGTGA. The CDR3 is CASSLGGSNTIYF. CDR3 DNA: TGTGCCAGCAGCTTGGGGGGATCAAACACCATATATTTT.

The chain joins TRBV3-1 (or the pseudogene TRBV3-2) to TRBJ2-7; D assignment may be TRBD1 or TRBD2 (5 bases each). V gave up 0 bases and J gave up 4 bases, with 13 bases separating them. In germline, CDR1 is LGHDT, CDR2 YNNKEL (reference sequence). This CDR3 spans 15 amino acids. The CDR3 reads CASSQDRGAFYEQYF. The CDR3 coding sequence is TGTGCCAGCAGCCAAGATAGGGGAGCTTTTTACGAGCAGTACTTC.

This clone was detected once. The chain carries TRBV7-9 and TRBJ1-1; D is ambiguous. The CDR3 consists of 13 residues. CDR1 and CDR2 (germline): SEHNR, FQNEAQ (reference sequence). The V end was cut by 1 base, the J end by 3 bases, with 6 bases between. CDR3 nucleotide sequence: TGTGCCAGCAGCTTAGGCAGTTACACTGAAGCTTTCTTT. It translates to CASSLGSYTEAFF.

This chain uses TRBV28 with TRBJ2-5; the D gene is possibly TRBD2 (5 bases). Germline values: CDR1 MDHEN, CDR2 SYDVKM. Trimming shortened V by 7 bases and J by 5 bases, and 14 bases separated the two germline ends. The CDR3 loop spans 13 amino acids. CDR3 loop: CASTGAGLETQYF. In DNA, the CDR3 is TGTGCCAGCACCGGCGCGGGTTTGGAGACCCAGTACTTC.

V gene TRBV28 combines with J gene TRBJ2-2; the match to TRBD2 covers 8 bases. The trim removed 5 bases at V and 7 bases at J, leaving 12 bases unmatched. Germline lookup yields CDR1 MDHEN and CDR2 SYDVKM. The CDR3 contains 16 residues. The CDR3 spells CASSPRSGRKGGELFF. CDR3 in DNA: TGTGCCAGCAGTCCCAGGAGCGGGAGAAAGGGCGGGGAGCTGTTTTTT.

The gene calls are TRBV30 and TRBJ1-1; D is possibly TRBD1 (6 bases). The CDR3 totals 13 residues. The V end was cut by 5 bases, the J end by 0 bases, with 10 bases between. Germline V lookup: CDR1 GTSNPN, CDR2 SVGIG (reference sequence). The CDR3 bases are TGTGCCTGGGCCCGGACAGTGAACACTGAAGCTTTCTTT. Its protein is CAWARTVNTEAFF.